The clone carrying this T cell receptor (beta chain) turned up a few times. The antigen remains undetermined. The CDR3 contains 16 residues. V lost 3 bases and J 4 bases, leaving 13 bases between the germline ends. CDR1 and CDR2 (germline): MGHDK, SYGVNS. The sorted Tregs were CD4+CD25+CD127-/low cells. After constant-region reverse-primer amplification, full-length variable regions underwent semi-nested PCR with Nested Universal Primer A. TCRdb analysed the 5' RACE reads with MiXCR anew, one entry per CDR3 protein. The sample lists around 30,000 distinct CDR3 sequences, roughly 27% seen once, with about 2% in the top ten. Notes on the study in general: Tumor Treg TCRs overlapped most with tumor naive CD4+ cells. Tumor memory CD4+ T cell TCR gene usage was found to cluster with blood and lymph node memory CD4+ cells and with lymph node naive CD4+ cells.

The V and J genes are TRBV25-1 and TRBJ2-6; D not resolved. The origin of this receptor is a female donor with breast cancer. Sequenced: tumor-infiltrating Tregs sorted from the breast tumor. The CDR3 coding sequence is TGTGCCAGCAGTGATTTGGCCCGCACCGGGGCCAACGTCCTGACTTTC. Its protein is CASSDLARTGANVLTF. The complete variable domain, with remaining parts taken from reference TRBV25-1 and TRBJ2-6, reads EADIYQTPRYLVIGTGKKITLECSQTMGHDKMYWYQQDPGMELHLIHYSYGVNSTEKGDLSSESTVSRIRTEHFPLTLESARPSHTSQYLCASSDLARTGANVLTFGAGSRLTVL.